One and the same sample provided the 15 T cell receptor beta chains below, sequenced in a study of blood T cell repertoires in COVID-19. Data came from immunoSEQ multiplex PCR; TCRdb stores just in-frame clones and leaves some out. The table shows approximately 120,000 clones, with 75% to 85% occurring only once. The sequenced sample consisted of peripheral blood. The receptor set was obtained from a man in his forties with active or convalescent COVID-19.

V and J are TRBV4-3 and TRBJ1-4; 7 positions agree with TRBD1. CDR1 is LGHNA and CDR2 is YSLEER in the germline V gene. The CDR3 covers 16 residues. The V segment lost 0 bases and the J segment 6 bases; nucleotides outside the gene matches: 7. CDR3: CASSQEFSGGYEKLFF. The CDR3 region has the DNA TGCGCCAGCAGCCAAGAATTTTCAGGGGGTTATGAAAAACTGTTTTTT.

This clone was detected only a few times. CDR3 in DNA: TGTGCCAGCACTAGGGGACAGGGTAACTATGGCTACACCTTC. It is translated as CASTRGQGNYGYTF. This chain connects TRBV25-1 to TRBJ1-2; 9 bases line up with TRBD1. The CDR3 has 14 residues. The germline gives CDR1 MGHDK, CDR2 SYGVNS. V was clipped by 7 bases and J by 1 base; unmatched bases: 4.

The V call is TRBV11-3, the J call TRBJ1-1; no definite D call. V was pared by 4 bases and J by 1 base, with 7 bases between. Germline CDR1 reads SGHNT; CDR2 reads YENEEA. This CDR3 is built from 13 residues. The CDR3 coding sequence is TGTGCCAGCAGCTATAGAGAGAACACTGAAGCTTTCTTT. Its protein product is CASSYRENTEAFF.

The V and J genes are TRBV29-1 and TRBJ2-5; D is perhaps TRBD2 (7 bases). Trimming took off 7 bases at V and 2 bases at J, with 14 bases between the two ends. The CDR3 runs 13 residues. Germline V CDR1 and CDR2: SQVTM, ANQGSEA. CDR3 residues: CSGRGGQQETQYF. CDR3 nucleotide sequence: TGCAGCGGGAGGGGGGGACAACAAGAGACCCAGTACTTC.

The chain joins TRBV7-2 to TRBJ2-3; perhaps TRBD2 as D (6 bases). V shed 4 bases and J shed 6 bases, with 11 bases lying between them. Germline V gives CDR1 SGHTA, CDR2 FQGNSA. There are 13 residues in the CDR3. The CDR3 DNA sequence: TGTGCCAGCAGCTCCGGAGGGACCGATACGCAGTATTTT. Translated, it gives CASSSGGTDTQYF.

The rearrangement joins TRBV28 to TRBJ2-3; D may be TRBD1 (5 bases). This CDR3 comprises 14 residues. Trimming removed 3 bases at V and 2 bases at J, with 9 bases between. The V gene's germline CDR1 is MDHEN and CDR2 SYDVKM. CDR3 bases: TGTGCCAGCAGTTTTCAGGGATTCACAGATACGCAGTATTTT. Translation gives CASSFQGFTDTQYF.

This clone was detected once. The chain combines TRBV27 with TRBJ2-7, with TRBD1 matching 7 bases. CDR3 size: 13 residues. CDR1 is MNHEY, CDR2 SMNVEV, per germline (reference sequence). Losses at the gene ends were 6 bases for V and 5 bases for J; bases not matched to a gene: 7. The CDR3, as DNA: TGTGCCAGCAGACAGGACAGGACCCACGAGCAGTACTTC. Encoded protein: CASRQDRTHEQYF.

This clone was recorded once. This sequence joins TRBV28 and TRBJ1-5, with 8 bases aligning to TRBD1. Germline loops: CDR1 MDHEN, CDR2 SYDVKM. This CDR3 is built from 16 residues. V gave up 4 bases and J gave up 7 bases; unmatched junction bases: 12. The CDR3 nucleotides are TGTGCCAGCAGTTACCTCGGACAGGGCAAGAGGCAGCCCCAGCATTTT. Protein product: CASSYLGQGKRQPQHF.

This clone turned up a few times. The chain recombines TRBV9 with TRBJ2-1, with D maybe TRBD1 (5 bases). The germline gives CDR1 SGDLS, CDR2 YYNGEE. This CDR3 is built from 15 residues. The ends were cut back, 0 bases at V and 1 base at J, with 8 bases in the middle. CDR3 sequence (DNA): TGTGCCAGCAGCGTAGGTGACAGATCCTACAATGAGCAGTTCTTC. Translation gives CASSVGDRSYNEQFF. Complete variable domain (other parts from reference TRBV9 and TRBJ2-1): DSGVTQTPKHLITATGQRVTLRCSPRSGDLSVYWYQQSLDQGLQFLIQYYNGEERAKGNILERFSAQQFPDLHSELNLSSLELGDSALYFCASSVGDRSYNEQFFGPGTRLTVL.

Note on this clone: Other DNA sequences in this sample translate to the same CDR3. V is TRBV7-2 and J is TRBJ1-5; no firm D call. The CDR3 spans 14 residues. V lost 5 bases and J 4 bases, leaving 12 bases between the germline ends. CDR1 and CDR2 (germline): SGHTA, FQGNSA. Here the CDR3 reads CASSPRPGNQPQHF. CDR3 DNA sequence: TGTGCCAGCAGCCCCCGCCCCGGGAATCAGCCCCAGCATTTT.

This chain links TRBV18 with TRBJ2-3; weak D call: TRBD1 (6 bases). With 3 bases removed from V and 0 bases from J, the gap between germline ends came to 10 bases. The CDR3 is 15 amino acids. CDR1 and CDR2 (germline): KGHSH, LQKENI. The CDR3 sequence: CASSPQTGSTDTQYF. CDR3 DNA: TGTGCCAGCTCACCCCAGACAGGAAGCACAGATACGCAGTATTTT.

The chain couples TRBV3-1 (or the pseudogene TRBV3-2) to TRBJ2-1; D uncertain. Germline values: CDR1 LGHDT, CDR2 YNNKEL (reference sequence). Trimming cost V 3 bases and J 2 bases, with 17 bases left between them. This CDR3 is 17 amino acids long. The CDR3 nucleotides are TGTGCCAGCAGCCACCCGGAGTGGGTAGGCGCCTACAATGAGCAGTTCTTC. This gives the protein CASSHPEWVGAYNEQFF.

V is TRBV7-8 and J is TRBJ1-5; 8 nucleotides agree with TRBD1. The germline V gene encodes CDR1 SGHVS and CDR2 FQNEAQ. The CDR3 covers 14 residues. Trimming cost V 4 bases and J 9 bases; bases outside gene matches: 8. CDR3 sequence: CASSSRTGTGPQHF. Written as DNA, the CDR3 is TGTGCCAGCAGCTCCCGGACAGGGACGGGGCCCCAGCATTTT.

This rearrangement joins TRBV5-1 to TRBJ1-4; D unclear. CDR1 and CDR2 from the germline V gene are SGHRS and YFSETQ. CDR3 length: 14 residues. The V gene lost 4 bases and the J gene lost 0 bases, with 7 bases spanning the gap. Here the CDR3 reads CASSPGSTNEKLFF. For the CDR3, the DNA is TGCGCCAGCAGCCCCGGTTCAACTAATGAAAAACTGTTTTTT.

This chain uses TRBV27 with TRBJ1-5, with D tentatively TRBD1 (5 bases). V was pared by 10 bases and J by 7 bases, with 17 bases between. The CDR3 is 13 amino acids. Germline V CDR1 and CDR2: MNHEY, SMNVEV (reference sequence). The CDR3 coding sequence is TGTGCCACCCAGGGCGAAAGAGGCCAGCCCCAGCATTTT. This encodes CATQGERGQPQHF.